The present T cell receptor (beta chain) was sequenced within a study of regulatory T cells in long-lasting Graves disease. iRepertoire HTBI primers and Arm-PCR of CDR3 regions built TCR beta libraries. MiXCR was run by TCRdb on the multiplex PCR reads, yielding one entry per CDR3 protein. The sample has some 500,000 distinct CDR3 sequences, about 13% seen once. Germline V gene sequence: CDR1 GTSNPN, CDR2 SVGIG (reference sequence). The V end lost 2 bases, the J end lost 1 base, and 5 bases lay between the germline ends. The CDR3 is 13 residues long. Findings and caveats of the study: Fewer public clonotypes were shared by new patients (over 950) than by persistent patients (2,741). Persistent disease was associated with favored TRBV28 usage and with favored use of TRBJ1-2 and TRBJ2-5.

Stated time point: newly diagnosed GD, antithyroid drugs for less than 3 months. PBMCs were the source of the RNA used for TCR sequencing. This clonotype has a handful of counts. Its cognate antigen is unknown. These sequences were also reported in another study, on T cells in Graves' hyperthyroidism and ophthalmopathy. From that second work: During a first-round RT-PCR of the TCR CDR3, the HTBI primer set was used. Most clonotypes expanded in the thyroid (above 0.001) were also present in blood.

This sequence was found in a man aged 25 to 45 with Graves disease. The sample here was peripheral blood mononuclear cells (PBMCs), taken at new diagnosis, from a patient treated with antithyroid drugs. V usage is TRBV30 and J usage is TRBJ2-2, with unresolved D. CDR3 loop: CAWSYRNTGELFF. CDR3 DNA sequence: TGTGCCTGGAGTTATAGGAACACCGGGGAGCTGTTTTTT.